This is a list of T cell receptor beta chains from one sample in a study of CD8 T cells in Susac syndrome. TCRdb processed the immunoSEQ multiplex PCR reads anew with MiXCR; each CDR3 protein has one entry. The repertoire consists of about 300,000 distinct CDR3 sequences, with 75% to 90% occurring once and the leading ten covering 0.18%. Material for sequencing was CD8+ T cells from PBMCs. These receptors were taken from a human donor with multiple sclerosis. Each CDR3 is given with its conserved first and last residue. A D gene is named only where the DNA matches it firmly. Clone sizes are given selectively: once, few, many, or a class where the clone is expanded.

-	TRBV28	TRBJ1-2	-	CATRGQTYEGANYGYTF	TGTGCCACTCGAGGACAGACCTATGAAGGGGCTAACTATGGCTACACCTTC
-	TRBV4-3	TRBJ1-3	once	CASSQDLSSSGNTIYF	TGCGCCAGCAGCCAAGATCTTTCAAGCTCTGGAAACACCATATATTTT
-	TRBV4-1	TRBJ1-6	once	CASSHPGGTYNSPLHF	TGCGCCAGCAGCCACCCCGGGGGGACCTATAATTCACCCCTCCACTTT
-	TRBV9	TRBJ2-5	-	CASSVGSLEETQYF	TGTGCCAGCAGCGTAGGGTCACTGGAAGAGACCCAGTACTTC
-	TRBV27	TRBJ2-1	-	CASSFVVGNEQFF	TGTGCCAGCAGTTTCGTGGTAGGCAATGAGCAGTTCTTC
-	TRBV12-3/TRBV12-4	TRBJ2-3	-	CASSFGRGETDTQYF	TGTGCCAGCAGTTTTGGCAGGGGGGAGACAGATACGCAGTATTTT
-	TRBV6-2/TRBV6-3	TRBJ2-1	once	CASGRIGEQFF	TGTGCCAGCGGGAGGATAGGTGAGCAGTTCTTC
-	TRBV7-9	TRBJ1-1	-	CASSMTHLNTEAFF	TGTGCCAGCAGCATGACCCACTTGAACACTGAAGCTTTCTTT
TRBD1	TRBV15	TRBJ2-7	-	CATSREAGGNDEQYF	TGTGCCACCAGCAGAGAAGCAGGGGGCAACGACGAGCAGTACTTC
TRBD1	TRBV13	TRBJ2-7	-	CASSLGDRGYEQYF	TGTGCCAGCAGCTTAGGAGACAGGGGTTACGAGCAGTACTTC
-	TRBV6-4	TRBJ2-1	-	CASSEGAAGEYNEQFF	TGTGCCAGCTCCGAGGGGGCTGCGGGAGAGTACAATGAGCAGTTCTTC
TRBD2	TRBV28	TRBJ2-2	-	CASSWGLAGGLSNTGELFF	TGTGCCAGCAGTTGGGGACTAGCGGGAGGTTTATCAAACACCGGGGAGCTGTTTTTT
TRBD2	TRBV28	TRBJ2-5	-	CASSFLGGLAGVLFKETQYF	TGTGCCAGCAGTTTCCTCGGGGGACTAGCGGGAGTGCTCTTTAAAGAGACCCAGTACTTC
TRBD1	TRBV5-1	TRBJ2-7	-	CASSEDRGRSYEQYF	TGCGCCAGCAGCGAAGACAGGGGACGATCCTACGAGCAGTACTTC
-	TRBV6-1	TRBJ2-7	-	CASSPDGRPYEQYF	TGTGCCAGCAGCCCGGATGGTAGGCCCTACGAGCAGTACTTC
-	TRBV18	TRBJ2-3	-	CASSPLEDTQYF	TGTGCCAGCTCACCTCTAGAGGATACGCAGTATTTT
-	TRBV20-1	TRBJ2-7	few	CSASPQDSPYEQYF	TGCAGTGCTAGTCCTCAGGACTCCCCCTACGAGCAGTACTTC
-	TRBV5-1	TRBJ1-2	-	CASSPATGLYGYTF	TGCGCCAGCAGCCCTGCGACAGGCCTCTATGGCTACACCTTC
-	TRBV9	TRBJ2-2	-	CASSVASSTGELFF	TGTGCCAGCAGCGTAGCCTCGAGCACCGGGGAGCTGTTTTTT
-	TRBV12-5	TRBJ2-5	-	CASGLAGWGTYQETQYF	TGTGCTAGTGGTCTTGCGGGGTGGGGAACGTACCAAGAGACCCAGTACTTC
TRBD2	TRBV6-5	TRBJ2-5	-	CASSYSASGGHQVETQYF	TGTGCCAGCAGTTACTCGGCTAGCGGGGGGCATCAGGTGGAGACCCAGTACTTC
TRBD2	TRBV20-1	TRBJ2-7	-	CSVSGLAGPDSYEQYF	TGCAGTGTCTCGGGACTAGCGGGCCCGGACTCCTACGAGCAGTACTTC
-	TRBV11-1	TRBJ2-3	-	CASSLELEVTVDRPFSTDTQYF	TGTGCCAGCAGCTTAGAACTGGAAGTGACCGTGGATAGGCCATTTAGCACAGATACGCAGTATTTT
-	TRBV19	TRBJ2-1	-	CASSIGGRGIINEQFF	TGTGCCAGTAGTATAGGGGGTCGAGGGATAATCAATGAGCAGTTCTTC
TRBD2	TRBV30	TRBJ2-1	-	CAWSSGSGDNEQFF	TGTGCCTGGAGCTCTGGTAGCGGGGACAATGAGCAGTTCTTC
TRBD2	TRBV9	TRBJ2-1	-	CASSSPGLAVISYNEQFF	TGTGCCAGCAGCTCACCGGGACTAGCGGTGATCTCCTACAATGAGCAGTTCTTC
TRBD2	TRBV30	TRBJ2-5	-	CAWSVGLAVPQETQYF	TGTGCCTGGAGTGTAGGACTAGCGGTACCACAAGAGACCCAGTACTTC
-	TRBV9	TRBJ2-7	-	CASSVRSVGEQYF	TGTGCCAGCAGCGTCAGGTCAGTAGGGGAGCAGTACTTC
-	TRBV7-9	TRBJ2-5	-	CASSSGPGTQETQYF	TGTGCCAGCAGCTCGGGACCGGGAACTCAAGAGACCCAGTACTTC
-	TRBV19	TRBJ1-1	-	CASSIGMGNTEAFF	TGTGCCAGTAGTATTGGTATGGGGAACACTGAAGCTTTCTTT
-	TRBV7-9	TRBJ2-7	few	CASSSRDLSSYEQYF	TGTGCCAGCAGCTCCCGGGACTTGAGCTCCTACGAGCAGTACTTC
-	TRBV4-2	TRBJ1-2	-	CASSQERGMRETEYGYTF	TGTGCCAGCAGCCAAGAGAGGGGGATGAGGGAGACGGAATATGGCTACACCTTC
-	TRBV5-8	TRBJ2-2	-	CASSLGAVMGGSTGELFF	TGTGCCAGCAGCTTAGGGGCGGTCATGGGGGGCTCCACCGGGGAGCTGTTTTTT
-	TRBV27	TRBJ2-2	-	CASSLGTGGGELFF	TGTGCCAGCAGTTTGGGGACTGGCGGCGGGGAGCTGTTTTTT
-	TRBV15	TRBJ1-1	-	CATSRDGTMNTEAFF	TGTGCCACCAGCAGAGATGGGACAATGAACACTGAAGCTTTCTTT
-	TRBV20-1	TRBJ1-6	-	CSASRAVGGIGSPLHF	TGCAGTGCTTCTCGAGCAGTGGGGGGGATTGGTTCACCCCTCCACTTT
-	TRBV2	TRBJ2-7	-	CASAWGGEYEQYF	TGTGCCAGCGCGTGGGGGGGCGAGTACGAGCAGTACTTC
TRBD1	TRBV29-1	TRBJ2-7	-	CSVEGQGMEQYF	TGCAGCGTTGAGGGACAGGGAATGGAGCAGTACTTC
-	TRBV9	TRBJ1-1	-	CASSPGFF	TGTGCCAGCAGCCCCGGGTTCTTT
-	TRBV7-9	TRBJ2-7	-	CASSFPKGSSYEQYF	TGTGCCAGCAGCTTCCCTAAGGGGAGCTCCTACGAGCAGTACTTC
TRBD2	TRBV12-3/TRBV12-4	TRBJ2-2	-	CASSPPGRADTGELFF	TGTGCCAGCAGCCCCCCCGGGAGGGCCGACACCGGGGAGCTGTTTTTT
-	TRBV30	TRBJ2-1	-	CARASLQFF	TGTGCCAGGGCCTCCCTTCAGTTCTTC
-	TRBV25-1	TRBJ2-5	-	CASSEGGVAGQETQYF	TGTGCCAGCAGTGAGGGAGGAGTAGCGGGACAGGAGACCCAGTACTTC
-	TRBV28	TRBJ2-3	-	CASENRGTDTQYF	TGTGCCAGCGAGAACAGGGGCACAGATACGCAGTATTTT
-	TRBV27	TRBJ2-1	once	CASSPRLGALWDEQFF	TGTGCCAGCAGCCCGCGGCTCGGGGCCCTTTGGGATGAGCAGTTCTTC
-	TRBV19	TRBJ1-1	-	CAIQAEGTEAFF	TGTGCCATTCAGGCGGAGGGCACTGAAGCTTTCTTT
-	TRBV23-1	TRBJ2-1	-	CASPSHNEQFF	TGCGCCTCTCCCTCTCACAATGAGCAGTTCTTC
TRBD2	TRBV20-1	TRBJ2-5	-	CSARDRTSGGGIQETQYF	TGCAGTGCTAGAGATAGGACTAGCGGGGGGGGAATCCAAGAGACCCAGTACTTC
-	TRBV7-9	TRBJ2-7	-	CASSAFVGELAYEQYF	TGTGCCAGCAGCGCCTTTGTAGGGGAACTAGCCTACGAGCAGTACTTC
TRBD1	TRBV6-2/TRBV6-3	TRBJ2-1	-	CASSRLTGVDYNEQFF	TGTGCCAGCAGTCGACTGACAGGGGTGGACTACAATGAGCAGTTCTTC
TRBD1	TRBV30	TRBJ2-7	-	CAWSVTGGDEQYF	TGTGCCTGGAGTGTAACAGGGGGCGACGAGCAGTACTTC
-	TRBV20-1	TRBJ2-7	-	CSARDSRATNVEIYEQYF	TGCAGTGCTAGAGATTCCAGGGCGACTAACGTCGAGATCTACGAGCAGTACTTC